This entry features one T cell receptor beta chain sequence. This sample was included in a study of blood T cell repertoires in COVID-19. Study at large: Donors in the United States, Italy and Spain gave samples during acute or convalescent COVID-19.

The CDR3 is 14 residues long. Trimming left V 5 bases short and J 3 bases short, with 11 bases between. The germline CDR1 and CDR2 sequences are SNHLY and FYNNEI. Assay: immunoSEQ multiplex PCR; the TCRdb copy retains only in-frame clones and omits some. The sample comprises about 140,000 clones, roughly 79% of which are singletons, and 2.5% to 3% rests with the top ten. Individuals drawn from about 26 US areas were about 18 to 90 years old. This clonotype originated in a woman in her forties or fifties who had recovered from COVID-19. Material: PBMCs or T cells enriched from blood (not recorded which). The chain combines TRBV2 with TRBJ1-5; perhaps TRBD1 as D (6 bases). For the CDR3, the DNA is TGTGCCAGCAGTTACGGACAGTCCAATCAGCCCCAGCATTTT. It yields the protein CASSYGQSNQPQHF.